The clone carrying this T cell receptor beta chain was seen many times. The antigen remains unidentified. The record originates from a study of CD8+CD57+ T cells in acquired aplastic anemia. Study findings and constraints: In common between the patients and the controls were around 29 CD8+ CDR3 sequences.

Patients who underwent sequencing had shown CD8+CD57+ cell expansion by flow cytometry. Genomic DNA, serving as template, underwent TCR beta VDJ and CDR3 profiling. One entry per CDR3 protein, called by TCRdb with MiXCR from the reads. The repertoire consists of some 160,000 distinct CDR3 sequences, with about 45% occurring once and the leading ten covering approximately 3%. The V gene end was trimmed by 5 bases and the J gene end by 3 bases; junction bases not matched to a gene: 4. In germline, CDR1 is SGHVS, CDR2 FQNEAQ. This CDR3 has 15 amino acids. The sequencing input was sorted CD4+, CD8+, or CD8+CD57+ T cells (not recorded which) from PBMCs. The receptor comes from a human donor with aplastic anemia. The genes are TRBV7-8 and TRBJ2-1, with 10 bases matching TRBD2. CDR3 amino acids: CASSRPSGSYNEQFF. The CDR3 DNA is TGTGCCAGCAGCCGACCTAGCGGGAGCTACAATGAGCAGTTCTTC.